This T cell receptor beta chain is drawn from a study of T cell responses to AZD1222 COVID-19 vaccine. Notes on the study in general: No day 14 peak samples; only post-peak repertoires were characterized.

CDR1 is LGHNA and CDR2 is YNFKEQ in the germline V gene. The CDR3 is 20 residues long. The V segment lost 4 bases and the J segment 4 bases; nucleotides outside the gene matches: 16. On this clone itself: The target antigen is unknown.

Sequencing used immunoSEQ multiplex PCR; TCRdb keeps in-frame clones, though not all of them. This table has around 150,000 clones, 70% to 90% appearing once. The chain uses TRBV4-2 and TRBJ2-3, with 14 bases matching TRBD2. Material: peripheral blood, obtained 28 days after the second dose of the MenACWY control vaccine. The receptor was isolated from an adult who received the MenACWY meningococcal vaccine as a control. DNA for the CDR3: TGTGCCAGCAGCCTAGCCCTTGGACTAGCGGGAGGAGGTGAGGCAGATACGCAGTATTTT. It yields the protein CASSLALGLAGGGEADTQYF.